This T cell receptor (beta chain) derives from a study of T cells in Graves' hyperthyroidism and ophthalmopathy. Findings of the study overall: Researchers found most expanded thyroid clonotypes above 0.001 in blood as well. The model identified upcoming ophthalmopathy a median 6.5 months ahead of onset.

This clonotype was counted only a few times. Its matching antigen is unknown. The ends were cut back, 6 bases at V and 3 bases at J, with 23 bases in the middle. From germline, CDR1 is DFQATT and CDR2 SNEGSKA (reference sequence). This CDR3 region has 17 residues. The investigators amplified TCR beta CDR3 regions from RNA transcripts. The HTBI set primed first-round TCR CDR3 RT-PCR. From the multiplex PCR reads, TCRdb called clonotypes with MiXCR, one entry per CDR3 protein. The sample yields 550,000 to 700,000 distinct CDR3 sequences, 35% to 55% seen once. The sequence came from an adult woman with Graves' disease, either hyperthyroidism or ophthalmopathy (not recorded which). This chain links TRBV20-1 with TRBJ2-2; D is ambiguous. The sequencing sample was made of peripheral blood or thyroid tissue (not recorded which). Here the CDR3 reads CSAREVFGFLDTGELFF. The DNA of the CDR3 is TGCAGTGCCCGTGAAGTGTTCGGTTTTTTAGACACCGGGGAGCTGTTTTTT.